This TCR beta chain was captured in a study of CD8 T cells in Susac syndrome. An input of about 0.45 to 1 ug of RNA was subjected to reverse transcription using random hexamers. immunoSEQ multiplex PCR amplified TCR beta CDR3 across 54 Vbeta, 13 Jbeta. TCRdb analysed the immunoSEQ multiplex PCR reads with MiXCR anew, one entry per CDR3 protein. The sample lists 140,000 to 150,000 distinct CDR3 sequences, roughly 94% seen once, with approximately 0.08% in the top ten. This sequence was found in a human donor in good health. The sequencing sample was made of CD4+ T cells from PBMCs.

As DNA, the CDR3 is TGTGCCAGCAGGGGGGCGAGTCAGCCCCAGCATTTT. It translates to CASRGASQPQHF. This chain links TRBV6-1 with TRBJ1-5; D perhaps matches TRBD1 (6 bases). The germline gives CDR1 MNHNS, CDR2 SASEGT. The CDR3 covers 12 residues. The V gene lost 6 bases and the J gene lost 6 bases, with 9 bases spanning the gap.